The sequence of this TCR beta chain was determined in a study of T cells in Graves' hyperthyroidism and ophthalmopathy. At the level of the study: Before treatment of any kind, peripheral blood was taken at initial diagnosis.

Participants, patients aged 18 to 65, had newly diagnosed hyperthyroidism with a duration under 2 months. Uncontrolled infections, other autoimmune diseases, pregnancy or lactation led to exclusion of patients. Whole-study findings and limits: In simple terms, a model built on 13 V-J features told ophthalmopathy apart from stable hyperthyroidism.

The table lists this clonotype with a few counts. Its target is not known. TCR beta CDR3 sequences were amplified from RNA transcripts. When the TCR CDR3 underwent first-round RT-PCR, the HTBI primer set was used. TCRdb passed the multiplex PCR reads through MiXCR, listing each CDR3 protein once. The sample records 750,000 to 950,000 distinct CDR3 sequences, roughly 40% being singletons. The length of the CDR3 is 13 residues. V was shortened by 0 bases and J by 9 bases, with 12 bases between the two germline ends. The germline CDR1 and CDR2 sequences are SGHRS and YFSETQ. Sequenced: blood. The gene calls are TRBV5-1 and TRBJ1-1; TRBD1 is a possible D gene (5 bases). The sequence derives from a man aged 18 to 30 with Graves' hyperthyroidism. In DNA form, the CDR3 reads TGCGCCAGCAGCTTGGCCGGGGGGGGACAAGCTTTCTTT. This sequence encodes CASSLAGGGQAFF.